Given below is one T cell receptor (beta chain) in context. CDR3 length: 15 amino acids. Germline lookup yields CDR1 LNHDA and CDR2 SQIVND (reference sequence). The junction had 4 bases not matched to a gene; V was cut back by 3 bases and J by 5 bases. The protocol was immunoSEQ multiplex PCR, while the TCRdb copy is restricted to in-frame clones and leaves out a portion. The table lists about 20,000 clones, 89% of them singletons, with 6% in the top ten. These data come from a study of blood T cell repertoires in COVID-19. Across the study: Samples came from the United States, Italy and Spain, spanning acute and convalescent COVID-19.

J is TRBJ2-7 and V is TRBV19; 13 bases are shared with TRBD2. The receptor comes from a human donor in a cohort sampled during active COVID-19. Material for sequencing was peripheral blood. The CDR3 is CASSIGLAGANEQYF. DNA for the CDR3: TGTGCCAGTAGTATCGGACTAGCGGGAGCCAACGAGCAGTACTTC.